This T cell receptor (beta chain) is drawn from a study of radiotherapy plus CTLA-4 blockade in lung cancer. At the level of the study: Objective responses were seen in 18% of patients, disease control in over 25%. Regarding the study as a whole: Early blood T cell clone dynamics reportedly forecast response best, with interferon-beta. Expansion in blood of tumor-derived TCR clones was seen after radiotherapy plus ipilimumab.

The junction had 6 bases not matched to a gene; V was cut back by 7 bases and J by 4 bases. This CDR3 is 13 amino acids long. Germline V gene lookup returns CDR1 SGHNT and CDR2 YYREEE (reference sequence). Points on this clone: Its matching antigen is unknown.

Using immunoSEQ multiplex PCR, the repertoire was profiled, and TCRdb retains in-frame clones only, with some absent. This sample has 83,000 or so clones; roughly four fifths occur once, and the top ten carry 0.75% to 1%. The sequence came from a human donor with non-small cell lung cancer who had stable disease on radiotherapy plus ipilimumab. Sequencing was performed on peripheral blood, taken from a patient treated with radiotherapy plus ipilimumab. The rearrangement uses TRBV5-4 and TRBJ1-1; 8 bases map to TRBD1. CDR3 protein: CASSRGLTTEAFF. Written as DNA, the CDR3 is TGTGCCAGCTCCAGGGGGCTTACCACTGAAGCTTTCTTT.